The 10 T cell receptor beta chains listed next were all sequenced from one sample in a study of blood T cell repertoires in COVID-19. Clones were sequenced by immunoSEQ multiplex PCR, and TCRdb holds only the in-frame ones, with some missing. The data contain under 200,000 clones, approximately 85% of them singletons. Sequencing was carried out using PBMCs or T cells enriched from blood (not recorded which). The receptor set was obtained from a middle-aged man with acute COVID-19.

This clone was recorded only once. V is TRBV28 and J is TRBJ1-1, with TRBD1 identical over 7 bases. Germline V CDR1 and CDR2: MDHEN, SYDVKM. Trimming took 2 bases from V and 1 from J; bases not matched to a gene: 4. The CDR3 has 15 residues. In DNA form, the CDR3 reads TGTGCCAGCAGTTTAAGGACAGGTTCGAACACTGAAGCTTTCTTT. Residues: CASSLRTGSNTEAFF.

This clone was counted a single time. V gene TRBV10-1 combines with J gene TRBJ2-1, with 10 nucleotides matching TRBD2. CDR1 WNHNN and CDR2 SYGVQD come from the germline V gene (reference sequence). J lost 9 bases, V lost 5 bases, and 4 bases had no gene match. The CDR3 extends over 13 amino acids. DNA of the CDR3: TGCGCCAGCAGTCCCCGGACTAGCGGTGAGCAGTTCTTC. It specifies CASSPRTSGEQFF.

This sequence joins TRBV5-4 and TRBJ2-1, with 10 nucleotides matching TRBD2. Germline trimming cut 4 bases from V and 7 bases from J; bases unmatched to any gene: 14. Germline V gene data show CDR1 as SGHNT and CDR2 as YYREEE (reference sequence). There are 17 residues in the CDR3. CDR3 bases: TGTGCCAGCAGCCTAGCCCCCGGGACTAGCGCGGGGAATGAGCAGTTCTTC. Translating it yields CASSLAPGTSAGNEQFF.

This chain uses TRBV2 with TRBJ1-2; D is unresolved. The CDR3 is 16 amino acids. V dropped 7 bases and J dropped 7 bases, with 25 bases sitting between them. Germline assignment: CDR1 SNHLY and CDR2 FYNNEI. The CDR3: CASTSTSGGGLGGYTF. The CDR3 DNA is TGTGCCAGCACCTCTACATCGGGCGGCGGGCTAGGTGGCTACACCTTC. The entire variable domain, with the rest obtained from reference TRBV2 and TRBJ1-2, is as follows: EPEVTQTPSHQVTQMGQEVILRCVPISNHLYFYWYRQILGQKVEFLVSFYNNEISEKSEIFDDQFSVERPDGSNFTLKIRSTKLEDSAMYFCASTSTSGGGLGGYTFGSGTRLTVV.

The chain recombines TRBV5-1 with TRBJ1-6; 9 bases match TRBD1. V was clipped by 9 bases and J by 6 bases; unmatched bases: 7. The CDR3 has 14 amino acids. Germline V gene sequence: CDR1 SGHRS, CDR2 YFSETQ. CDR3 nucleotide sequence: TGCGCCACCCGGACAGGGGAGTTTAATTCACCCCTCCACTTT. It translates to CATRTGEFNSPLHF.

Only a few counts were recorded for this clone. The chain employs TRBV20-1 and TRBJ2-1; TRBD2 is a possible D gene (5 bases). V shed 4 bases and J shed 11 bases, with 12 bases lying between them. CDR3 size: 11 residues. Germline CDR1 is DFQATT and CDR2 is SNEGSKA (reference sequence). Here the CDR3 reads CSANPSGQQFF. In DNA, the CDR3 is TGCAGTGCTAACCCCAGCGGACAGCAGTTCTTC.

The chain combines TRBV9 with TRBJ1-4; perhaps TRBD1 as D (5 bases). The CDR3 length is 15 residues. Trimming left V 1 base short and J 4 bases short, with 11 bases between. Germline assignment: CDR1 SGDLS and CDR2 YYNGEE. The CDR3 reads CASSVSQGYNEKLFF. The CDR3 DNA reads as TGTGCCAGCAGCGTATCGCAGGGCTATAATGAAAAACTGTTTTTT.

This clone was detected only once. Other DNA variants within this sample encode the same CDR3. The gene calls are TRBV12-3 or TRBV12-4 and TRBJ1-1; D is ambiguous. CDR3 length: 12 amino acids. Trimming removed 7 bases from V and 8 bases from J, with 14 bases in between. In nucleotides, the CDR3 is TGTGCCAGCATCGAGGGCCCGGGGGAAGCTTTCTTT. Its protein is CASIEGPGEAFF.

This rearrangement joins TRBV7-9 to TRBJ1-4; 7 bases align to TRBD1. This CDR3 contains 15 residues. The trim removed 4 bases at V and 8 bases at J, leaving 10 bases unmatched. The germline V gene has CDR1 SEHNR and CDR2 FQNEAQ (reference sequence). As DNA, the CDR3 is TGTGCCAGCAGCTCCCTAGACAGGGCGGGGGAAAAACTGTTTTTT. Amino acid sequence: CASSSLDRAGEKLFF.

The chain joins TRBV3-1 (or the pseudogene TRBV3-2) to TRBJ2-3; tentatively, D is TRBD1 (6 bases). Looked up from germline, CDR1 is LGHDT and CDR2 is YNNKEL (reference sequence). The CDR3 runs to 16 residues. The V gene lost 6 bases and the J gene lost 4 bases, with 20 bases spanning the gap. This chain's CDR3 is CASSHRDTIDPDTQYF. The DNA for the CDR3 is TGTGCCAGCAGTCACCGGGACACGATTGACCCAGATACGCAGTATTTT.